These 15 T cell receptor beta chains came from one sample sequenced in a study of blood T cell repertoires in COVID-19. Some clones are missing from TCRdb's copy, which holds only in-frame ones; the method was immunoSEQ multiplex PCR. In the table there are 27,000 or so clones, about 83% of which are singletons. Sequencing was done on a sample of peripheral blood. Receptors originate from a man in his 70s with acute or convalescent COVID-19.

The chain's CDR3 is CAWSDRVNTGELFF. DNA of the CDR3: TGTGCCTGGAGTGACAGGGTGAACACCGGGGAGCTGTTTTTT. The V gene is TRBV30, the J gene TRBJ2-2, with TRBD1 as a possible D gene (6 bases). This CDR3 is built from 14 residues. CDR1 and CDR2 from the germline V gene are GTSNPN and SVGIG (reference sequence). Between the trimmed V and J ends, which lost 1 base and 1 base, there was a span of 7 bases.

The chain carries TRBV4-2 and TRBJ1-5; perhaps TRBD1 as D (6 bases). CDR1 is LGHNA and CDR2 is YNFKEQ in the germline V gene. This CDR3 has 15 residues. V lost 4 bases to trimming and J lost 8 bases, with 18 bases between them. CDR3 in amino acids: CASSPQQGRMEPQHF. CDR3 bases: TGTGCCAGCAGCCCACAACAGGGCAGGATGGAGCCCCAGCATTTT.

The chain combines TRBV3-1 (or the pseudogene TRBV3-2) with TRBJ2-3, with a weak D call TRBD2 (5 bases). CDR1 and CDR2 from the germline V gene are LGHDT and YNNKEL (reference sequence). V dropped 8 bases and J dropped 4 bases, with 13 bases sitting between them. The CDR3 covers 13 residues. The CDR3 here is CASGLAGSDTQYF. The DNA for the CDR3 is TGTGCCAGCGGGCTAGCTGGTTCAGATACGCAGTATTTT.

V is TRBV27 and J is TRBJ1-1; perhaps TRBD1 as D (5 bases). The CDR3 contains 14 residues. V was clipped by 6 bases and J by 5 bases, with 16 bases between them. The germline CDR1 and CDR2 sequences are MNHEY and SMNVEV (reference sequence). The CDR3 bases are TGTGCCAGCAGCCCCTTCCGGGGGAGTACTGAAGCTTTCTTT. Amino acid sequence: CASSPFRGSTEAFF.

The rearrangement links TRBV5-1 to TRBJ1-4; 10 nucleotides match TRBD1. J was trimmed by 5 bases and V by 3 bases; bases with no gene match: 7. CDR3 length: 16 amino acids. CDR1 and CDR2 from the germline V gene are SGHRS and YFSETQ. Here the CDR3 DNA reads TGCGCCAGCAGCTGGACGGGACAGGGGAGGAATGAAAAACTGTTTTTT. It codes for CASSWTGQGRNEKLFF.

The count of this clone is one. This chain links TRBV9 with TRBJ2-7; 8 bases fit TRBD1. The V and J ends lost 2 bases and 3 bases, in that order; junction bases with no gene match: 1. The CDR3 has 13 amino acids. CDR1 is SGDLS and CDR2 is YYNGEE in the germline V gene. This CDR3 is CASSVTGGYEQYF. CDR3 nucleotides: TGTGCCAGCAGCGTTACAGGGGGCTACGAGCAGTACTTC.

The chain is built from TRBV5-1 and TRBJ1-1; 9 nucleotides match TRBD1. This CDR3 contains 16 residues. The germline gives CDR1 SGHRS, CDR2 YFSETQ. With 5 bases clipped from V and 1 base from J, the junction kept 9 bases outside the gene matches. The CDR3 is CASRLTQGAGNTEAFF. The CDR3 region has the DNA TGCGCCAGCAGATTGACACAGGGGGCGGGGAACACTGAAGCTTTCTTT.

V gene TRBV7-9 combines with J gene TRBJ2-7; the D gene is possibly TRBD2 (7 bases). The CDR3 has 16 residues. Between the trimmed V and J ends, which lost 4 bases and 7 bases, there was a span of 23 bases. Per germline, CDR1 SEHNR and CDR2 FQNEAQ (reference sequence). As DNA, the CDR3 is TGTGCCAGCAGCTCAATTGGGGGGGCACGAGGGAATGAGCAGTACTTC. This translates into CASSSIGGARGNEQYF.

The CDR3: CASSELQGGEQFF. Written as DNA, the CDR3 is TGCGCCAGCAGTGAATTACAGGGGGGCGAGCAGTTCTTC. V gene TRBV10-1 combines with J gene TRBJ2-1; TRBD1 agrees at 8 bases. Losses at the gene ends were 3 bases for V and 10 bases for J; bases not matched to a gene: 5. The V gene's germline CDR1 is WNHNN and CDR2 SYGVQD (reference sequence). This CDR3 comprises 13 residues.

This chain links TRBV7-2 with TRBJ2-7; 7 nucleotides match TRBD2. The ends lost 3 bases at V and 3 bases at J; junction bases unmatched: 11. In germline, CDR1 is SGHTA, CDR2 FQGNSA. This CDR3 is 16 amino acids long. The CDR3 DNA reads TGTGCCAGCAGCTTTGGGATGGTATGGGACTACTACGAGCAGTACTTC. It translates to CASSFGMVWDYYEQYF.

CDR3 in DNA: TGTGCCAGCAGAAAAGGGGTCAATTCAGATACGCAGTATTTT. It specifies CASRKGVNSDTQYF. The chain recombines TRBV7-9 with TRBJ2-3; D is perhaps TRBD1 (5 bases). This CDR3 region has 14 residues. The V end lost 6 bases, the J end lost 4 bases, and 14 bases lay between the germline ends. CDR1 is SEHNR, CDR2 FQNEAQ, per germline (reference sequence).

V is TRBV19 and J is TRBJ1-5; 7 bases are shared with TRBD1. The germline CDR1 and CDR2 sequences are LNHDA and SQIVND (reference sequence). The CDR3 contains 15 residues. J was trimmed by 1 base and V by 5 bases; bases with no gene match: 5. The CDR3 is CASSYDRASNQPQHF. The CDR3 DNA sequence: TGTGCCAGTAGTTACGACAGGGCGAGCAATCAGCCCCAGCATTTT.

The chain links TRBV9 to TRBJ1-2, with 7 bases that match TRBD1. J gave up 4 bases and V 3 bases, and 0 bases lay outside the gene matches. The germline V gene has CDR1 SGDLS and CDR2 YYNGEE. The length of the CDR3 is 12 residues. This CDR3 is CASSDRGYGYTF. The CDR3 region has the DNA TGTGCCAGCAGCGACAGGGGCTATGGCTACACCTTC.

The V gene is TRBV5-4, the J gene TRBJ1-2; D is possibly TRBD1 (5 bases). V was pared by 4 bases and J by 4 bases, with 20 bases between. The CDR3 loop spans 16 amino acids. Germline assignment: CDR1 SGHNT and CDR2 YYREEE (reference sequence). The CDR3 DNA reads as TGTGCCAGCAGCAAGACCCTTCAGGGCAACGTCTATGGCTACACCTTC. Protein product: CASSKTLQGNVYGYTF.

V usage is TRBV19 and J usage is TRBJ2-3, with 9 positions matching TRBD2. Germline V lookup: CDR1 LNHDA, CDR2 SQIVND (reference sequence). J gave up 4 bases and V 5 bases, and 10 bases lay outside the gene matches. There are 16 residues in the CDR3. The CDR3 sequence is CASSGRLAEQADTQYF. In DNA, the CDR3 is TGTGCCAGTAGTGGGCGACTAGCGGAGCAGGCAGATACGCAGTATTTT. Variable domain in full (rest from reference TRBV19 and TRBJ2-3): DGGITQSPKYLFRKEGQNVTLSCEQNLNHDAMYWYRQDPGQGLRLIYYSQIVNDFQKGDIAEGYSVSREKKESFPLTVTSAQKNPTAFYLCASSGRLAEQADTQYFGPGTRLTVL.